This TCR beta chain was profiled in a study of T cells after posttransplantation cyclophosphamide. Profiled with immunoSEQ multiplex PCR; TCRdb holds only in-frame clones, not every one. The sample shows 20,000 to 30,000 clones, none of them appearing just once. Germline CDR1 and CDR2: GTSNPN and SVGIG (reference sequence). Trimming removed 0 bases from V and 8 bases from J, with 5 bases in between. The CDR3 is made up of 11 amino acids. This clone was seen many times. The sample consisted of PBMCs. The chain links TRBV30 to TRBJ2-1; D call uncertain. The clonotype originates from a man between 50 and 59 years old in good health, CMV-negative, and a related stem cell transplant donor. The CDR3 DNA reads as TGTGCCTGGAGTGTACTATATGAGCAGTTCTTC. It encodes CAWSVLYEQFF. The full variable domain, in which reference TRBV30 and TRBJ2-1 provide the parts outside the CDR3, is SQTIHQWPATLVQPVGSPLSLECTVEGTSNPNLYWYRQAAGRGLQLLFYSVGIGQISSEVPQNLSASRPQDRQFILSSKKLLLSDSGFYLCAWSVLYEQFFGPGTRLTVL.